Following are 19 T cell receptor beta chains from one sample sequenced in a study of blood T cell repertoires in COVID-19. Sequencing used immunoSEQ multiplex PCR; TCRdb keeps in-frame clones, though not all of them. The sample holds some 100,000 clones, roughly nine tenths seen once. What was sequenced was peripheral blood. These receptors all stem from a man aged 45-65 years with acute or convalescent COVID-19.

This chain uses TRBV21-1 with TRBJ1-1; the D call of TRBD1 is as the table states it, not checked on the DNA. TRBV21-1 constitutes a pseudogene. The CDR3 has 21 amino acids. The CDR3 region is CASSTFLPAPETGRMNTEAFF. As DNA, the CDR3 is TGTGCCAGCAGCACGTTTCTCCCGGCGCCGGAGACAGGGAGGATGAACACTGAAGCTTTCTTT.

The chain's CDR3 is CAWSGQGKETQYF. In DNA form, the CDR3 reads TGTGCCTGGAGTGGACAGGGGAAAGAGACCCAGTACTTC. The V call is TRBV30, the J call TRBJ2-5; 8 bases match TRBD1. Germline values: CDR1 GTSNPN, CDR2 SVGIG (reference sequence). With V trimmed by 1 base and J by 3 bases, 1 base remained unmatched. The CDR3 is made up of 13 amino acids.

The chain uses TRBV15 and TRBJ1-1; tentative D call: TRBD1 (5 bases). From germline, CDR1 is LNHNV and CDR2 YYDKDF (reference sequence). V was trimmed by 5 bases and J by 5 bases, leaving 15 bases between them. The CDR3 has 14 residues. The CDR3 loop reads CATSAYRGRTEAFF. The CDR3 nucleotides read TGTGCCACCAGCGCATACCGGGGGAGGACTGAAGCTTTCTTT.

The rearrangement uses TRBV21-1 and TRBJ1-1; the table names TRBD1, a call not compared with the DNA. TRBV21-1 is flagged as a pseudogene. CDR3 length: 12 residues. The CDR3 spells CASSAPGQSAFF. For the CDR3, the DNA is TGTGCCAGCAGCGCCCCGGGACAGTCGGCTTTCTTT.

The chain combines TRBV20-1 with TRBJ1-4; D gene uncertain. The CDR3 has 13 amino acids. CDR1 DFQATT and CDR2 SNEGSKA come from the germline V gene (reference sequence). Trimming removed 3 bases at V and 2 bases at J, with 7 bases between. This chain's CDR3 is CSASLSTNEKLFF. CDR3 coding DNA: TGCAGTGCTAGTCTGTCGACTAATGAAAAACTGTTTTTT.

The CDR3 sequence is CATSDLGQGEAFF. The CDR3 coding sequence is TGTGCCACCAGTGACCTAGGACAGGGTGAAGCTTTCTTT. V usage is TRBV24-1 and J usage is TRBJ1-1; 8 positions agree with TRBD1. The CDR3 extends over 13 amino acids. Germline CDR1 is KGHDR and CDR2 is SFDVKD. J was trimmed by 7 bases and V by 4 bases; bases with no gene match: 4.

The rearrangement links TRBV5-1 to TRBJ1-2; TRBD1 is a possible D gene (5 bases). From germline, CDR1 is SGHRS and CDR2 YFSETQ. The CDR3 consists of 15 residues. The germline V and J ends were trimmed by 4 bases and 4 bases, with 17 bases remaining between them. CDR3 sequence (DNA): TGCGCCAGCAGCATTGGGGGGGAAGCTTCCTATGGCTACACCTTC. It specifies CASSIGGEASYGYTF.

The chain has TRBV28 and TRBJ2-1; a possible D gene is TRBD2 (6 bases). Looked up from germline, CDR1 is MDHEN and CDR2 is SYDVKM. The CDR3 has 14 amino acids. V gave up 5 bases and J gave up 3 bases, with 11 bases separating them. The DNA for the CDR3 is TGTGCCAGCAGTCCTAGCGATAACTACAATGAGCAGTTCTTC. Its translation is CASSPSDNYNEQFF.

V usage is TRBV14 and J usage is TRBJ1-2; D might be TRBD1 (6 bases). The CDR3 spans 16 residues. Trimming left V 1 base short and J 5 bases short, with 17 bases between. Germline CDR1 SGHDN, CDR2 FVKESK. Here the CDR3 reads CASSQVRGGSAYGYTF. The DNA for the CDR3 is TGTGCCAGCAGCCAAGTTAGGGGGGGAAGTGCTTATGGCTACACCTTC.

The chain links TRBV30 to TRBJ2-7; tentatively, D is TRBD1 (6 bases). The CDR3 is 14 amino acids. The germline V gene has CDR1 GTSNPN and CDR2 SVGIG (reference sequence). With 5 bases removed from V and 1 base from J, the gap between germline ends came to 15 bases. The chain's CDR3 is CAWGRYRDSYEQYF. In DNA form, the CDR3 reads TGTGCCTGGGGCCGTTACAGGGATTCCTACGAGCAGTACTTC.

The chain carries TRBV25-1 and TRBJ2-3; 7 nucleotides line up with TRBD2. CDR3 length equals 15 residues. The germline V gene has CDR1 MGHDK and CDR2 SYGVNS. The V and J ends lost 0 bases and 1 base, in that order; junction bases with no gene match: 1. CDR3 bases: TGTGCCAGCAGTGAATATCGGGGGGGCACAGATACGCAGTATTTT. It yields the protein CASSEYRGGTDTQYF.

The rearrangement joins TRBV7-3 to TRBJ2-3; 7 nucleotides match TRBD1. The J segment lost 0 bases and the V segment lost 2 bases, leaving 11 bases of the junction unmatched. This CDR3 region has 18 residues. CDR1 is SGHTA, CDR2 FQGTGA, per germline. CDR3 sequence reads: CASSLSPSGGTSTDTQYF. The DNA for the CDR3 is TGTGCCAGCAGCTTATCCCCTTCAGGGGGTACTAGCACAGATACGCAGTATTTT.

This chain connects TRBV30 to TRBJ2-3; no reliable D call. V shed 5 bases and J shed 6 bases, with 9 bases lying between them. Germline CDR1 is GTSNPN and CDR2 is SVGIG (reference sequence). The CDR3 consists of 11 residues. CDR3 amino acids: CAWEQHDTQYF. The CDR3 nucleotides are TGTGCCTGGGAACAGCACGATACGCAGTATTTT.

This clone was detected only once. The chain has TRBV18 and TRBJ1-4, with D possibly matching TRBD1 (5 bases). The V end was cut by 3 bases, the J end by 0 bases, with 8 bases between. This CDR3 region has 15 residues. Germline V gene data show CDR1 as KGHSH and CDR2 as LQKENI. CDR3 loop: CASSPDSSTNEKLFF. The CDR3 DNA follows: TGTGCCAGCTCACCCGACAGTTCAACTAATGAAAAACTGTTTTTT.

The chain employs TRBV23-1 and TRBJ2-2; possibly TRBD2 for D (5 bases). TRBV23-1 is treated as an ORF (open reading frame) with a function not yet certain. There are 18 residues in the CDR3. V lost 5 bases to trimming and J lost 0 bases, with 19 bases between them. The CDR3 sequence is CASSGVSEPPTNTGELFF. The CDR3 nucleotides are TGCGCCAGCAGTGGAGTTAGCGAACCTCCGACGAACACCGGGGAGCTGTTTTTT.

V and J are TRBV27 and TRBJ2-1; D perhaps matches TRBD2 (7 bases). The germline V gene encodes CDR1 MNHEY and CDR2 SMNVEV (reference sequence). CDR3 length: 18 amino acids. Trimming removed 2 bases from V and 4 bases from J, with 21 bases in between. For the CDR3, the DNA is TGTGCCAGCAGTTTAAGCCAAGATGGAGGGGGGGATTACAATGAGCAGTTCTTC. Translating it yields CASSLSQDGGGDYNEQFF.

This chain uses TRBV19 with TRBJ2-6; perhaps TRBD1 as D (5 bases). The CDR3 has 20 amino acids. Germline assignment: CDR1 LNHDA and CDR2 SQIVND (reference sequence). V lost 5 bases and J lost 0, with 23 bases in between. In nucleotides, the CDR3 is TGTGCCAGTAGTGGAGCTTTTAGGGGTAAACTCTCCTCTGGGGCCAACGTCCTGACTTTC. This gives the protein CASSGAFRGKLSSGANVLTF.

This chain joins TRBV14 and TRBJ2-1; D may be TRBD1 (6 bases). Germline assignment: CDR1 SGHDN and CDR2 FVKESK. Trimming took 3 bases from V and 4 from J, leaving 10 bases between them. This CDR3 has 14 residues. The CDR3 spells CASSHGQPYNEQFF. CDR3 DNA sequence: TGTGCCAGCAGCCACGGACAGCCTTACAATGAGCAGTTCTTC.

This clone appeared a few times. Here the CDR3 DNA reads TGTGCCAGCAGTTCCCGTCCCCTAGCGGGCCAAAATGAGCAGTTCTTC. Translated, it gives CASSSRPLAGQNEQFF. The chain joins TRBV28 to TRBJ2-1, with 8 positions matching TRBD2. This CDR3 has 16 residues. CDR1 and CDR2 (germline): MDHEN, SYDVKM. With V trimmed by 4 bases and J by 7 bases, 12 bases remained unmatched.